The entry that follows covers one T cell receptor beta chain sequence. Its binding antigen is unknown. No base qualities exist here, and no much larger clone lies one base off it. There are 15 amino acids in the CDR3, from cysteine to phenylalanine inclusive. Only the CDR3 part of the read is kept: 45 bases, read in frame from the first base. In the germline V gene (reference sequence), CDR1 corresponds to SGHNT and CDR2 to YYREEE. V is pared back by 3 bases and J by 6 bases, with 19 bases lying between the germline termini. Inclusion was restricted to participants for whom at least one PBMC sample before ART initiation and at least two post-ART samples were available. Every participant with HIV received treatment in the United States of America. Cryopreserved samples of 1-10 million PBMC were thawed and washed before DNA extraction. At the time of the earliest PBMC sample, participants with HIV were aged between about 23 and 54 years. PBMC samples from each participant spanned 1-4 timepoints before ART initiation and 2-8 timepoints after ART initiation, with a median of 7 samples. For every participant, serial HIV viral load, CD4+ T-cell count, ART history and demographic data were obtained. A Qiagen kit on a QIAcube was used to extract genomic DNA from unsorted PBMC, with samples processed in batches of 12.

The immunoSEQ hsTCRB v3.0 assay was used at survey level resolution for TRB variable region sequencing. The target sequencing depth for TRB was 40,000-50,000 T-cell genomes per sample. TRB libraries were pooled and sequenced on an Illumina MiSeq using a v3 150-cycle kit. Per the authors' processing: Repertoire analysis was run in R within a reproducible Nextflow workflow that covered QC, data transformation and analysis. LymphoSeq2, an R package for exploring AIRR-Seq data, was used to implement custom analyses. A handful of samples that produced fewer than 5000 total TRB sequences were removed, so 200 or so HIV repertoires were analyzed. Of the 188 retained HIV repertoires, under 65 were collected before and more than 120 after ART initiation. Repertoires were downsampled to 5000 TRB nucleotide sequences, and summary statistics were averaged over 100 downsampling iterations. The analysis kept only TRB sequences whose CDR3 regions were at least seven amino acids long. Diversity was measured with a Shannon entropy-derived clonality score and the Gini coefficient. In repertoire networks, the top 5000 CDR3 amino acid sequences were linked whenever an edit distance of one separated two sequences. Antigen specificity groups and MHC restriction were predicted for TRB CDR3 amino acid sequences with GLIPH2. To flag known associations with CMV, EBV, HIV or tissue antigens, CDR3 amino acid sequences were compared against VDJdb and McPAS-TCR. Pre-ART, post-ART and control groups were compared with Wilcoxon signed-rank tests and Holm-Bonferroni correction. TCRdb mirrors the immuneACCESS table, restricted to in-frame sequences. Some clones are absent from its copies; in checked studies, under half trace to an unresolved V gene, and the reason for the others is unknown. Clonal size and the V and J genes are those of that table, whereas D and trimming came from the DNA. This sample comprises around 30,000 clones, roughly 85% of them detected only once. 13% of the sample goes to the ten largest clones.

This record belongs to a study of long-term antiretroviral therapy in people with HIV (dated by TCRdb to 2022 to 2024). Broadly, across the study: The earliest samples were collected approximately a decade before the 2015 WHO recommendation for immediate ART, a period when ART was typically delayed until CD4 counts fell. No cross-contamination during QIAcube processing turned up in test extractions that ran a monoclonal T-cell line alongside 33 polyclonal samples. The cohort contributed fewer than 200 cryopreserved PBMC samples from around 33 adults with confirmed HIV infection, collected serially over a mean of approximately six years (range 1-12). A retrospective serial study tested whether ART initiation and durable HIV suppression were associated with changes in peripheral blood TRB repertoire composition and diversity. About 35% of the 30 participants with HIV were female. Broad study findings and their caveats: Inferences about post-ART repertoire changes are limited because no data were available on ART adherence, viral resistance or therapy changes. Expanded TRB clones identified before ART initiation dominated the repertoire across all time points, though the dominance fluctuated and decreased in many PLHIV after ART. Because pre-ART samples had limited cell numbers, unsorted PBMC were profiled rather than sorted CD4+ and CD8+ T cells. A significant increase in TRB diversity was found to be associated with ART initiation, although TRB diversity was observed to remain significantly below that of transplant donor controls even after long-term ART. Narrower CDR3 length ranges were observed in HIV repertoires than in controls, and an antigen-experienced repertoire with only a slight naive shift after ART was suggested by the network structure. The samples span the years 2004 to 2017, and the ART regimens used at that time may not be as effective as current regimens. Since PBMC availability was limited, sequencing covered only the TCR beta chain, with no alpha chain pairing.

The sequence is built from TRBV5-4 and TRBJ2-7; a weak D assignment points to TRBD2 (6 bases agree). The sequence was obtained from a man younger than 35 with HIV. The material sequenced was unsorted PBMCs, taken 1.1 years after starting antiretroviral therapy. Read as DNA, the sequence is TGTGCCAGCAGCTATATAGGGACTCTGGGTTCCGAGCAGTACTTC. It translates to CASSYIGTLGSEQYF.